These 19 T cell receptor beta chains share one sample of origin, sequenced in a study of cytomegalovirus exposure and HLA in healthy donors. 60 Vbeta and 13 Jbeta primers were used in PCR. TCRdb's copy holds only in-frame clones and misses some; the assay was immunoSEQ multiplex PCR. The table records about 190,000 clones, 77% of them present only once. The sequenced material came from PBMCs. These receptors were collected from a woman aged 30 to 39 in good health and CMV-seropositive.

The V call is TRBV5-8, the J call TRBJ1-2; TRBD1 aligns across 7 bases. CDR1 is SGHTS and CDR2 is YDEGEE in the germline V gene. The CDR3 length is 13 residues. V was clipped by 4 bases and J by 4 bases; unmatched bases: 4. In nucleotides, the CDR3 is TGTGCCAGCAGCATACAGGGGATCTATGGCTACACCTTC. It codes for CASSIQGIYGYTF. The variable domain in full, with the rest retrieved from reference TRBV5-8 and TRBJ1-2, is EAGVTQSPTHLIKTRGQQATLRCSPISGHTSVYWYQQALGLGLQFLLWYDEGEERNRGNFPPRFSGRQFPNYSSELNVNALELEDSALYLCASSIQGIYGYTFGSGTRLTVV.

The rearrangement uses TRBV28 and TRBJ2-7; 8 positions match TRBD1. CDR1 and CDR2 (germline): MDHEN, SYDVKM. The trim removed 10 bases at V and 5 bases at J, leaving 13 bases unmatched. The CDR3 length is 14 residues. The CDR3 DNA follows: TGTGCCATAGCCATGGAAGGCAGGGGGCACGAGCAGTACTTC. Translation: CAIAMEGRGHEQYF. The whole variable domain, remainder taken from reference TRBV28 and TRBJ2-7, is DVKVTQSSRYLVKRTGEKVFLECVQDMDHENMFWYRQDPGLGLRLIYFSYDVKMKEKGDIPEGYSVSREKKERFSLILESASTNQTSMYLCAIAMEGRGHEQYFGPGTRLTVT.

This rearrangement joins TRBV2 to TRBJ1-2; D is unresolved. The CDR3 length is 15 residues. The V end lost 3 bases, the J end lost 4 bases, and 15 bases lay between the germline ends. Germline lookup yields CDR1 SNHLY and CDR2 FYNNEI. As DNA, the CDR3 is TGTGCCAGCAGTGATTACCGTCCGGAGCCCTATGGCTACACCTTC. Its translation is CASSDYRPEPYGYTF.

The rearrangement links TRBV4-3 to TRBJ1-4, with a possible D match to TRBD1 (5 bases). The CDR3 is 15 residues long. The germline gives CDR1 LGHNA, CDR2 YSLEER. V was trimmed by 0 bases and J by 5 bases, leaving 10 bases between them. This CDR3 reads CASSQDRQRNEKLFF. In nucleotides, the CDR3 is TGCGCCAGCAGCCAAGATAGACAGAGAAATGAAAAACTGTTTTTT.

The chain uses TRBV23-1 and TRBJ2-7; TRBD2 might be the D (6 bases). TRBV23-1 is an open reading frame, and its role is uncertain. This CDR3 comprises 11 residues. The V gene lost 9 bases and the J gene lost 7 bases, with 13 bases spanning the gap. The DNA for the CDR3 is TGCGCCAGACAGACGGAGGGGGAGCAGTACTTC. This translates into CARQTEGEQYF.

The V and J genes are TRBV7-2 and TRBJ1-6; maybe TRBD1 (5 bases). Germline CDR1 is SGHTA and CDR2 is FQGNSA. V shed 1 base and J shed 6 bases, with 10 bases lying between them. The CDR3 is made up of 15 amino acids. The CDR3 bases are TGTGCCAGCAGCTTAGAAAGGGACTTTAATTCACCCCTCCACTTT. Amino acid sequence: CASSLERDFNSPLHF.

The gene calls are TRBV6-5 and TRBJ2-6; D uncertain. This CDR3 is 14 amino acids long. The V gene lost 6 bases and the J gene lost 0 bases, with 6 bases spanning the gap. Germline loops: CDR1 MNHEY, CDR2 SVGAGI. CDR3 residues: CASSQISGANVLTF. For the CDR3, the DNA is TGTGCCAGCAGCCAGATCTCTGGGGCCAACGTCCTGACTTTC.

The genes are TRBV7-2 and TRBJ2-5; the D gene is possibly TRBD2 (5 bases). Germline values: CDR1 SGHTA, CDR2 FQGNSA. CDR3 length: 14 residues. The V gene lost 1 base and the J gene lost 7 bases, with 13 bases spanning the gap. CDR3 region: CASSLDDYLGTQYF. CDR3 in DNA: TGTGCCAGCAGCTTAGACGACTACCTGGGGACCCAGTACTTC.

The gene calls are TRBV5-6 and TRBJ2-2; tentatively, D is TRBD2 (6 bases). With 1 base removed from V and 5 bases from J, the gap between germline ends came to 15 bases. Germline-derived CDR1 and CDR2 are SGHDT and YYEEEE. The CDR3 contains 16 residues. As DNA, the CDR3 is TGTGCCAGCAGCTTGACGGACGGGGGAAGGACCGGGGAGCTGTTTTTT. It specifies CASSLTDGGRTGELFF.

V gene TRBV29-1 combines with J gene TRBJ2-2; 10 bases fit TRBD1. The CDR3 covers 14 residues. Germline CDR1 is SQVTM and CDR2 is ANQGSEA. V trimming: 4 bases; J trimming: 6 bases; junction bases outside the gene matches: 5. Here the CDR3 reads CSVVRQGAPGELFF. DNA of the CDR3: TGCAGCGTTGTCCGACAGGGGGCTCCCGGGGAGCTGTTTTTT.

The CDR3 here is CASSSIATGVGTEAFF. In DNA form, the CDR3 reads TGCGCCAGCAGCTCGATAGCAACAGGGGTAGGCACTGAAGCTTTCTTT. The gene calls are TRBV5-1 and TRBJ1-1; 7 bases align to TRBD1. The CDR3 runs to 16 residues. V gave up 3 bases and J gave up 4 bases; unmatched junction bases: 12. Germline V gene lookup returns CDR1 SGHRS and CDR2 YFSETQ.

V is TRBV5-6 and J is TRBJ2-5; TRBD2 matches 8 bases. Germline lookup yields CDR1 SGHDT and CDR2 YYEEEE. CDR3 length equals 16 residues. V shed 4 bases and J 7 bases; nucleotides not matched to a gene: 15. CDR3 sequence reads: CASSPGGGWRDGTQYF. The CDR3 DNA sequence: TGTGCCAGCAGCCCCGGGGGGGGTTGGCGCGATGGGACCCAGTACTTC.

This clone was counted between two and nine times. V is TRBV2 and J is TRBJ2-2; a weak D match, TRBD2 (5 bases). CDR3 length equals 14 residues. Germline V lookup: CDR1 SNHLY, CDR2 FYNNEI. V lost 7 bases and J lost 5, with 14 bases in between. The CDR3 coding sequence is TGTGCCAGCACCGGGGTCAGAGAAACCGGGGAGCTGTTTTTT. It is translated as CASTGVRETGELFF.

The chain recombines TRBV4-2 with TRBJ1-5, with D possibly being TRBD1 (5 bases). Trimming took 4 bases from V and 0 from J, leaving 16 bases between them. The germline gives CDR1 LGHNA, CDR2 YNFKEQ. The CDR3 spans 17 residues. This chain's CDR3 is CASSLSTDPYSNQPQHF. Written as DNA, the CDR3 is TGTGCCAGCAGCCTCTCGACAGATCCTTATAGCAATCAGCCCCAGCATTTT.

This rearrangement joins TRBV4-2 to TRBJ1-2, with 10 nucleotides matching TRBD1. V shed 4 bases and J 4 bases; nucleotides not matched to a gene: 6. Germline assignment: CDR1 LGHNA and CDR2 YNFKEQ. This CDR3 has 15 residues. CDR3 sequence: CASSPRTGGIYGYTF. The CDR3 coding sequence is TGTGCCAGCAGCCCACGGACAGGGGGAATCTATGGCTACACCTTC.

The CDR3 sequence: CATSRDSLQGSQYF. CDR3 sequence (DNA): TGTGCCACCAGCAGAGATTCCCTACAGGGCTCGCAGTACTTC. The chain combines TRBV15 with TRBJ2-7; D perhaps matches TRBD1 (6 bases). Trimming left V 0 bases short and J 9 bases short, with 15 bases between. From germline, CDR1 is LNHNV and CDR2 YYDKDF (reference sequence). The CDR3 runs 14 residues.

The chain recombines TRBV28 with TRBJ2-2; D unclear. Trimming cost V 7 bases and J 3 bases, with 12 bases left between them. The CDR3 has 14 amino acids. The germline V gene has CDR1 MDHEN and CDR2 SYDVKM. In DNA form, the CDR3 reads TGTGCCAGCACCCTCCGGCGGTACACCGGGGAGCTGTTTTTT. Amino acid sequence: CASTLRRYTGELFF. Full variable domain (remainder filled in from reference TRBV28 and TRBJ2-2): DVKVTQSSRYLVKRTGEKVFLECVQDMDHENMFWYRQDPGLGLRLIYFSYDVKMKEKGDIPEGYSVSREKKERFSLILESASTNQTSMYLCASTLRRYTGELFFGEGSRLTVL.

CDR3 residues: CSAGALETQYF. The CDR3 DNA reads as TGCAGTGCTGGGGCTTTAGAGACCCAGTACTTC. The chain couples TRBV20-1 to TRBJ2-5; D is perhaps TRBD1 (5 bases). The CDR3 totals 11 residues. Trimming removed 5 bases at V and 4 bases at J, with 8 bases between. The germline V gene encodes CDR1 DFQATT and CDR2 SNEGSKA (reference sequence).

This sequence joins TRBV15 and TRBJ2-7, with 8 bases lining up with TRBD1. This CDR3 is built from 14 residues. Germline assignment: CDR1 LNHNV and CDR2 YYDKDF (reference sequence). The J segment lost 7 bases and the V segment lost 0 bases, leaving 5 bases of the junction unmatched. CDR3 region: CATSREQGEWEQYF. Written as DNA, the CDR3 is TGTGCCACCAGCAGAGAACAGGGGGAATGGGAGCAGTACTTC.